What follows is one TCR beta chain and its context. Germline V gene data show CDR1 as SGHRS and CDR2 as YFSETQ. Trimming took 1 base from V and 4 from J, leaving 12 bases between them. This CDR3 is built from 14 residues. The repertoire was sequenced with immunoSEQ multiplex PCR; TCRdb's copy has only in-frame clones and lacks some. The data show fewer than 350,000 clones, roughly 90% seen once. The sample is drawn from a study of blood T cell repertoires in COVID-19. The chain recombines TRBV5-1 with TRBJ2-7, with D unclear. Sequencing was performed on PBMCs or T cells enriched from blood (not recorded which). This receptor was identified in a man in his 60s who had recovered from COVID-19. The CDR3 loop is CASSLFSSSYEQYF. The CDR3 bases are TGCGCCAGCAGCTTGTTTTCTAGTTCGTACGAGCAGTACTTC.